This T cell receptor beta chain is drawn from a study of cytomegalovirus exposure and HLA in healthy donors. The PCR made use of 60 Vbeta and 13 Jbeta primers. Using immunoSEQ multiplex PCR, the repertoire was profiled, and TCRdb retains in-frame clones only, with some absent. The sample includes 250,000 to 350,000 clones, roughly 88% of them seen just once. The CDR3 sequence is 12 residues long. Trimming removed 2 bases from V and 5 bases from J, with 10 bases in between. CDR1 is GTSNPN, CDR2 SVGIG, per germline (reference sequence). The chain links TRBV30 to TRBJ2-7; TRBD1 is a possible D gene (6 bases). The sequence came from a middle-aged man in good health and CMV-seropositive. Material for sequencing was PBMCs. The CDR3 loop is CAWSPRQDEQYF. In DNA, the CDR3 is TGTGCCTGGAGTCCGAGACAGGACGAGCAGTACTTC.